This T cell receptor beta chain was identified during a study of beta chain features in type 1 diabetes. Study-level results: Healthy donors had naive, central memory and Treg TCRB repertoires that appeared less similar than those seen among patients. Significant though moderate, a shortening of TCRB CDR3s appeared in all four CD4+ subsets of Type 1 diabetes patients.

This clone was observed a handful of times. The antigen is not known. Every donor had blood drawn once into heparin, approximately 0.11 L on average. Sorting of CD4+ naive, central memory, regulatory and stem cell-like memory cells was performed via CD45RO/CCR7/CD25/CD127/CD95/CD27. Purity above 95% was achieved in all sorted populations. As every portion of the isolated RNA was reverse transcribed, the sequencing read expressed TCRB transcripts. Repertoires were generated with immunoSEQ multiplex PCR, while TCRdb's copy carries only in-frame clones and drops some. This table has 500,000 to 650,000 clones, roughly 12% appearing once. Germline CDR1 is SGHTA and CDR2 is FQGNSA. This CDR3 contains 15 residues. Trimming removed 1 base from V and 4 bases from J; junction bases left unmatched: 7.

Sequencing was performed on naive CD4+ T cells from blood. V and J are TRBV7-2 and TRBJ2-7, with 7 bases fitting TRBD1. This sequence was found in a man between 25 and 39 years old with type 1 diabetes. The DNA of the CDR3 is TGTGCCAGCAGCTTAGGCCCCGACAGGGCTTACGAGCAGTACTTC. It specifies CASSLGPDRAYEQYF.